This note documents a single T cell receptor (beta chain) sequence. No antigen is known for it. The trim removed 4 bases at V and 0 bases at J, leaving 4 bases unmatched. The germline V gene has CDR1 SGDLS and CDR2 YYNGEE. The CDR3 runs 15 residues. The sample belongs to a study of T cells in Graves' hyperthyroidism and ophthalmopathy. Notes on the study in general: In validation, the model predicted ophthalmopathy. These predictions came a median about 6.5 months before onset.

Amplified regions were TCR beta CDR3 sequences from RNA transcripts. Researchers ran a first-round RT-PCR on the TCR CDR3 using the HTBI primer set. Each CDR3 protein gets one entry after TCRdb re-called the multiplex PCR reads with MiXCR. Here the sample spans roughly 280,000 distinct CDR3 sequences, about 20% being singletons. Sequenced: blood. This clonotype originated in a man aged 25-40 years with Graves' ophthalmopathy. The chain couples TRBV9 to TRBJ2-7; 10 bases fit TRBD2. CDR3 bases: TGTGCCAGCAGCACTGGACTAGCGGACTCCTACGAGCAGTACTTC. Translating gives CASSTGLADSYEQYF.